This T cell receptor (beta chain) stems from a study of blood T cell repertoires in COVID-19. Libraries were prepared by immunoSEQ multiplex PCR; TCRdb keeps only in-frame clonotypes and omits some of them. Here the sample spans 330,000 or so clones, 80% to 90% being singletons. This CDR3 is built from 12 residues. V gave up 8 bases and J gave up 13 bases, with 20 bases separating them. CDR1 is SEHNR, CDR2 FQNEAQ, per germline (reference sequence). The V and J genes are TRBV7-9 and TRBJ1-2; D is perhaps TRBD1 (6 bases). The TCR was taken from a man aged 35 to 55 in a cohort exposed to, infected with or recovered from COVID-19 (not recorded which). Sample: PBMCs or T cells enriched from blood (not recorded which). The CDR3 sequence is CASFPPGHRGTF. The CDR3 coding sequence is TGTGCCAGCTTCCCTCCGGGACACCGCGGCACCTTC.